These 11 T cell receptor beta chains share one sample of origin, sequenced in a study of T-cell memory formation after mild COVID-19. TCRdb called the 5' RACE reads again in MiXCR, with one record for every CDR3 protein. Of under 90,000 distinct CDR3 sequences in the sample, approximately 14% were seen once. Sequencing input: PBMCs or a T cell subset sorted from them (not recorded which). These receptor sequences come from an adult woman who had mild COVID-19 (a few samples of this study predate the infection). Cell type and time point are not known.

This chain's CDR3 is CATSDLSETQYF. The CDR3, as DNA: TGTGCCACCAGTGACCTTTCCGAGACCCAGTACTTC. The chain joins TRBV24-1 to TRBJ2-5, with unresolved D. Germline V gives CDR1 KGHDR, CDR2 SFDVKD. Trimming stripped 4 bases from V and 5 bases from J, with 7 bases between. CDR3 length equals 12 residues.

In the case of this clonotype: One base away lies a much larger clone, so this may be a sequencing read error. The CDR3 DNA reads TGTGCCAGCAGTCGGACTGAAACCCAAACAGATACGCAGTATTTT. It specifies CASSRTETQTDTQYF. The V gene is TRBV12-3 or TRBV12-4, the J gene TRBJ2-3; D may be TRBD2 (5 bases). CDR3 length equals 15 residues. V lost 5 bases and J 3 bases, leaving 15 bases between the germline ends.

The chain uses TRBV19 and TRBJ2-5; the match to TRBD2 covers 7 bases. Germline V lookup: CDR1 LNHDA, CDR2 SQIVND (reference sequence). This CDR3 region has 15 residues. V gave up 5 bases and J gave up 5 bases; unmatched junction bases: 11. CDR3 loop: CASSSRLASPETQYF. As DNA, the CDR3 is TGTGCCAGTAGTTCTCGACTAGCCTCCCCGGAGACCCAGTACTTC.

This clonotype was observed a few times. V usage is TRBV7-2 and J usage is TRBJ2-1, with 7 bases identical to TRBD2. Trimming at V came to 5 bases and at J to 9 bases, leaving 19 bases not matched to a gene. Per germline, CDR1 SGHTA and CDR2 FQGNSA. The CDR3 contains 17 residues. CDR3 in amino acids: CASSRPRVAGLVGEQFF. The DNA of the CDR3 is TGTGCCAGCAGCCGTCCCCGAGTAGCGGGTTTGGTCGGTGAGCAGTTCTTC. Full variable domain (missing parts from reference TRBV7-2 and TRBJ2-1): GAGVSQSPSNKVTEKGKDVELRCDPISGHTALYWYRQSLGQGLEFLIYFQGNSAPDKSGLPSDRFSAERTGGSVSTLTIQRTQQEDSAVYLCASSRPRVAGLVGEQFFGPGTRLTVL.

This clonotype was seen ten or more times. This sequence joins TRBV27 and TRBJ2-1; possibly TRBD1 for D (5 bases). The CDR3 totals 15 residues. V was pared by 5 bases and J by 5 bases, with 16 bases between. The germline V gene encodes CDR1 MNHEY and CDR2 SMNVEV (reference sequence). This CDR3 is CASSPQATPHNEQFF. The CDR3 nucleotides are TGTGCCAGCAGTCCACAGGCGACCCCCCACAATGAGCAGTTCTTC.

This clonotype was seen only a few times. This rearrangement joins TRBV20-1 to TRBJ2-1; weak D call: TRBD2 (6 bases). Germline V gene data show CDR1 as DFQATT and CDR2 as SNEGSKA (reference sequence). The V and J ends lost 5 bases and 7 bases respectively, with 21 bases between them. The CDR3 has 15 residues. The DNA for the CDR3 is TGCAGTGCTCTTCCGGGTTGGGGAGGTAGGAATGAGCAGTTCTTC. Amino acids: CSALPGWGGRNEQFF.

The V and J genes are TRBV7-9 and TRBJ2-6; the D is unclear. The CDR3 has 17 amino acids. Trimming pared 5 bases from V and 2 bases from J, leaving 16 bases between. The germline V gene has CDR1 SEHNR and CDR2 FQNEAQ (reference sequence). CDR3 nucleotide sequence: TGTGCCAGCAGCCAAGGTGGGGTTAGCCCTGGGGCCAACGTCCTGACTTTC. Translation gives CASSQGGVSPGANVLTF.

The chain uses TRBV7-9 and TRBJ2-1; 8 bases line up with TRBD1. Germline V lookup: CDR1 SEHNR, CDR2 FQNEAQ (reference sequence). V lost 2 bases to trimming and J lost 5 bases; unmatched junction nucleotides: 8. CDR3 size: 16 residues. CDR3 nucleotides: TGTGCCAGCAGCTTAAGGCAGGGGGCGTTTGACAATGAGCAGTTCTTC. It yields the protein CASSLRQGAFDNEQFF.

This clonotype was found a few times. The gene calls are TRBV5-3 and TRBJ2-1; 13 nucleotides line up with TRBD2. TRBV5-3 is classed as an ORF, of uncertain function. The CDR3 has 18 amino acids. J was trimmed by 4 bases and V by 4 bases; bases with no gene match: 11. CDR3 in amino acids: CARSPRLAGGRPYNEQFF. For the CDR3, the DNA is TGTGCCAGAAGCCCCCGACTAGCGGGGGGCCGACCATACAATGAGCAGTTCTTC.

The V call is TRBV5-1, the J call TRBJ2-7; TRBD1 matches at 9 bases. The CDR3 runs to 14 residues. Unmatched junction bases numbered 10, after V lost 7 bases and J lost 5 bases. CDR1 and CDR2 from the germline V gene are SGHRS and YFSETQ. The CDR3 loop reads CASGRGTGTHEQYF. For the CDR3, the DNA is TGCGCCAGCGGCAGGGGGACAGGGACCCACGAGCAGTACTTC.

The V gene is TRBV4-1, the J gene TRBJ2-5; D tentatively fits TRBD1 or TRBD2 (5 bases each). The CDR3 is 15 amino acids. V shed 0 bases and J shed 2 bases, with 10 bases lying between them. CDR1 and CDR2 (germline): MGHRA, YSYEKL. The CDR3 sequence: CASSQDRGEQETQYF. The CDR3 region has the DNA TGCGCCAGCAGCCAAGATAGAGGGGAACAAGAGACCCAGTACTTC.